The 28 T cell receptor beta chains reported below all come from one sample, sequenced in a study of T cells in localized non-small cell lung cancer (dated by TCRdb to the early 2020s). The library was generated by the immunoSEQ multiplex PCR assay. TCRdb holds this immuneACCESS table with in-frame rearrangements only. Some clones are missing; in checked studies, unresolved V genes explain under half, and the rest has no known cause. The sample table shows about 59,000 clones, and approximately 91% are seen once. The ten largest clones represent less than 20% of the sample. The sequenced sample was peripheral blood, obtained before any cancer treatment. The receptors were sampled from a man aged 40-75 years with stage I lung adenocarcinoma.

This clone was observed a single time. This chain uses TRBV28 with TRBJ2-3; D is unresolved. The CDR3 is 13 amino acids. Germline-derived CDR1 and CDR2 are MDHEN and SYDVKM. V was trimmed by 7 bases and J by 4 bases, leaving 12 bases between them. The DNA of the CDR3 is TGTGCCAGCACCCGCCCCCCGGCAGATACGCAGTATTTT. It yields the protein CASTRPPADTQYF. Variable domain in full (rest from reference TRBV28 and TRBJ2-3): DVKVTQSSRYLVKRTGEKVFLECVQDMDHENMFWYRQDPGLGLRLIYFSYDVKMKEKGDIPEGYSVSREKKERFSLILESASTNQTSMYLCASTRPPADTQYFGPGTRLTVL.

The chain couples TRBV7-8 to TRBJ2-5; D call uncertain. V gave up 2 bases and J gave up 2 bases, with 0 bases separating them. Germline CDR1 and CDR2: SGHVS and FQNEAQ. This CDR3 comprises 11 residues. Here the CDR3 DNA reads TGTGCCAGCAGCTTACAAGAGACCCAGTACTTC. Protein product: CASSLQETQYF.

This sequence joins TRBV7-9 and TRBJ2-3, with 7 bases lining up with TRBD2. Germline assignment: CDR1 SEHNR and CDR2 FQNEAQ (reference sequence). J was trimmed by 2 bases and V by 0 bases; bases with no gene match: 5. The CDR3 sequence is 16 residues long. In DNA form, the CDR3 reads TGTGCCAGCAGCTTAGCCATAGCGGGCGTCACAGATACGCAGTATTTT. Protein product: CASSLAIAGVTDTQYF. Supplemented by reference TRBV7-9 and TRBJ2-3, the full variable domain reads DTGVSQNPRHKITKRGQNVTFRCDPISEHNRLYWYRQTLGQGPEFLTYFQNEAQLEKSRLLSDRFSAERPKGSFSTLEIQRTEQGDSAMYLCASSLAIAGVTDTQYFGPGTRLTVL.

The chain is built from TRBV7-2 and TRBJ2-5, with 14 positions matching TRBD2. This CDR3 spans 18 amino acids. Trimming cost V 5 bases and J 6 bases; bases outside gene matches: 14. Germline CDR1 is SGHTA and CDR2 is FQGNSA. CDR3 residues: CASSIARLAGGYRKTQYF. The CDR3 DNA sequence: TGTGCCAGCAGCATCGCACGACTAGCGGGAGGGTATCGGAAGACCCAGTACTTC.

The chain links TRBV5-6 to TRBJ2-7; TRBD1 matches 8 bases. V was clipped by 4 bases and J by 2 bases; unmatched bases: 8. The CDR3 loop spans 15 amino acids. The germline gives CDR1 SGHDT, CDR2 YYEEEE. The CDR3 DNA reads as TGTGCCAGCAGCGGGCTGAGGACAGGGACCTACGAGCAGTACTTC. As protein: CASSGLRTGTYEQYF.

The gene calls are TRBV9 and TRBJ2-7, with unresolved D. Germline V lookup: CDR1 SGDLS, CDR2 YYNGEE. The V end was cut by 4 bases, the J end by 5 bases, with 13 bases between. There are 13 residues in the CDR3. CDR3 sequence reads: CASSSSVMNEQYF. Written as DNA, the CDR3 is TGTGCCAGCAGCTCGAGTGTGATGAACGAGCAGTACTTC.

This clone appeared a single time. V and J are TRBV20-1 and TRBJ2-3; D gene unclear. The CDR3 consists of 11 residues. Germline lookup yields CDR1 DFQATT and CDR2 SNEGSKA (reference sequence). CDR3 region: CLFQEPDTQYF. CDR3 nucleotide sequence: TGCCTTTTTCAGGAGCCAGATACGCAGTATTTT.

The V gene is TRBV6-6, the J gene TRBJ1-2; a weak D match, TRBD1 (5 bases). V lost 5 bases and J lost 7, with 11 bases in between. The V gene's germline CDR1 is MNHNY and CDR2 SVGAGI (reference sequence). This CDR3 is built from 12 residues. CDR3 DNA sequence: TGTGCCAGCAGTACCCAGGGTAGTGGCTACACCTTC. Its translation is CASSTQGSGYTF.

The chain is built from TRBV5-1 and TRBJ2-1; the D gene could be TRBD1 or TRBD2 (5 bases each). Germline values: CDR1 SGHRS, CDR2 YFSETQ. V lost 0 bases and J lost 3, with 19 bases in between. The CDR3 totals 18 residues. In DNA, the CDR3 is TGCGCCAGCAGCTTGGCCCTGCTGTCCAGGGACCTCTACAATGAGCAGTTCTTC. Amino acids: CASSLALLSRDLYNEQFF.

The rearrangement uses TRBV10-3 and TRBJ2-5; the D gene is possibly TRBD1 (6 bases). V was shortened by 9 bases and J by 5 bases, with 19 bases between the two germline ends. In germline, CDR1 is ENHRY, CDR2 SYGVKD. The CDR3 consists of 14 residues. The chain's CDR3 is CAIARDTSGETQYF. The CDR3 bases are TGTGCCATTGCTCGGGACACTTCTGGGGAGACCCAGTACTTC.

The chain combines TRBV9 with TRBJ2-7; D call uncertain. This CDR3 has 14 amino acids. V was shortened by 2 bases and J by 0 bases, with 9 bases between the two germline ends. Germline-derived CDR1 and CDR2 are SGDLS and YYNGEE. The CDR3 DNA follows: TGTGCCAGCAGCGTCGATCATAGCTCCTACGAGCAGTACTTC. It encodes CASSVDHSSYEQYF.

The V call is TRBV19, the J call TRBJ2-2, with TRBD2 as a possible D gene (6 bases). Germline V gene sequence: CDR1 LNHDA, CDR2 SQIVND (reference sequence). The CDR3 totals 14 residues. Trimming left V 8 bases short and J 1 base short, with 11 bases between. CDR3 protein: CASGGLLNTGELFF. The CDR3, as DNA: TGTGCCAGTGGGGGACTCCTGAACACCGGGGAGCTGTTTTTT.

J is TRBJ2-3 and V is TRBV11-2; D perhaps matches TRBD1 (6 bases). The CDR3 extends over 15 amino acids. Trimming took off 1 base at V and 5 bases at J, with 13 bases between the two ends. Germline loops: CDR1 SGHAT, CDR2 FQNNGV. The CDR3 sequence: CASSLGRQGLDTQYF. The CDR3, as DNA: TGTGCCAGCAGCTTAGGCAGGCAGGGGCTAGATACGCAGTATTTT.

J is TRBJ2-7 and V is TRBV25-1; 10 bases align to TRBD2. J was trimmed by 2 bases and V by 4 bases; bases with no gene match: 11. The CDR3 totals 17 residues. Germline V gene sequence: CDR1 MGHDK, CDR2 SYGVNS. CDR3 residues: CASSGSAGAGGPYEQYF. The CDR3 nucleotides read TGTGCCAGCAGTGGGTCCGCCGGAGCGGGAGGGCCCTACGAGCAGTACTTC.

J is TRBJ2-2 and V is TRBV11-3; TRBD2 agrees at 13 bases. Germline V gene lookup returns CDR1 SGHNT and CDR2 YENEEA. Germline trimming cut 1 base from V and 8 bases from J; bases unmatched to any gene: 4. This CDR3 is 16 amino acids long. CDR3: CASSLGTSGSSGELFF. Here the CDR3 DNA reads TGTGCCAGCAGCTTAGGGACTAGCGGGAGCTCGGGGGAGCTGTTTTTT.

J is TRBJ2-1 and V is TRBV4-2; TRBD1 aligns across 9 bases. The CDR3 spans 19 residues. Unmatched junction bases numbered 20, after V lost 4 bases and J lost 7 bases. Germline V gene data show CDR1 as LGHNA and CDR2 as YNFKEQ. In DNA form, the CDR3 reads TGTGCCAGCAGCCCTAGTAGTCCCGGGACAGGGAGGAATAGGAATGAGCAGTTCTTC. Protein product: CASSPSSPGTGRNRNEQFF.

This clone has just a few counts. This sequence joins TRBV6-5 and TRBJ2-3; 11 bases are shared with TRBD2. This CDR3 is 15 amino acids long. Germline CDR1 reads MNHEY; CDR2 reads SVGAGI. V trimming: 6 bases; J trimming: 5 bases; junction bases outside the gene matches: 7. CDR3 in amino acids: CASRIAGGSRDTQYF. In nucleotides, the CDR3 is TGTGCCAGCAGAATAGCGGGAGGGTCTAGAGATACGCAGTATTTT.

The chain recombines TRBV11-2 with TRBJ2-3, with D perhaps TRBD1 (6 bases). Deletions cut 0 bases from V and 0 bases from J, with 7 bases between. Per germline, CDR1 SGHAT and CDR2 FQNNGV. The CDR3 spans 15 residues. The CDR3 nucleotides are TGTGCCAGCAGCTTAGACAGGGGTAGCACAGATACGCAGTATTTT. This codes for CASSLDRGSTDTQYF.

J is TRBJ2-1 and V is TRBV29-1, with D maybe TRBD1 (6 bases). The CDR3 has 13 amino acids. Germline values: CDR1 SQVTM, CDR2 ANQGSEA. Trimming shortened V by 3 bases and J by 4 bases, and 10 bases separated the two germline ends. CDR3 region: CSVDRDRYNEQFF. Written as DNA, the CDR3 is TGCAGCGTTGACCGTGACAGGTACAATGAGCAGTTCTTC.

The V call is TRBV5-1, the J call TRBJ1-1; maybe TRBD1 (5 bases). Germline V CDR1 and CDR2: SGHRS, YFSETQ. This CDR3 comprises 14 residues. With 4 bases removed from V and 0 bases from J, the gap between germline ends came to 10 bases. CDR3 in amino acids: CASSPRTLNTEAFF. CDR3 DNA: TGCGCCAGCAGCCCACGGACACTGAACACTGAAGCTTTCTTT.

This clone was seen just once. The chain carries TRBV5-4 and TRBJ1-1; D is uncertain. V was trimmed by 0 bases and J by 4 bases, leaving 4 bases between them. Germline values: CDR1 SGHNT, CDR2 YYREEE (reference sequence). This CDR3 has 12 amino acids. In DNA, the CDR3 is TGTGCCAGCAGCTTGGGGACCACTGAAGCTTTCTTT. Its translation: CASSLGTTEAFF.

Details on this clone: Other nucleotide sequences in the sample specify the same CDR3. The chain carries TRBV9 and TRBJ1-2; D call uncertain. V was clipped by 0 bases and J by 3 bases, with 6 bases between them. Germline loops: CDR1 SGDLS, CDR2 YYNGEE. The CDR3 sequence is 13 residues long. The CDR3 is CASSVGGDYGYTF. CDR3 DNA sequence: TGTGCCAGCAGCGTAGGTGGGGACTATGGCTACACCTTC.

Regarding this clone: One junction end does not reproduce the germline sequence, and a read error may be involved. In DNA, the CDR3 is TGTGCCAGCAGTTTATCGGACATGACCCGCCATAGTTTCGTCTTC. Translating gives CASSLSDMTRHSFVF. V usage is TRBV27 and J usage is TRBJ1-2, with D possibly TRBD1 on 5 matching bases. Germline values: CDR1 MNHEY, CDR2 SMNVEV (reference sequence). This CDR3 is built from 15 residues.

This clone came up a few times. V gene TRBV19 combines with J gene TRBJ2-6, with D uncertain. Trimming removed 5 bases at V and 0 bases at J, with 5 bases between. CDR1 and CDR2 from the germline V gene are LNHDA and SQIVND (reference sequence). The CDR3 covers 14 residues. In nucleotides, the CDR3 is TGTGCCAGTAGTGGGAACTCTGGGGCCAACGTCCTGACTTTC. This encodes CASSGNSGANVLTF.

The chain combines TRBV7-3 with TRBJ1-1; D is unclear. CDR3 length: 14 residues. Per the germline V gene, CDR1 is SGHTA and CDR2 is FQGTGA. Trimming left V 4 bases short and J 5 bases short, with 14 bases between. CDR3 loop: CASSSSTRRTEAFF. CDR3 DNA sequence: TGTGCCAGCAGCTCCTCGACAAGAAGGACTGAAGCTTTCTTT.

V gene TRBV15 combines with J gene TRBJ2-7, with a possible D match to TRBD1 (6 bases). The CDR3 sequence is 13 residues long. Per the germline V gene, CDR1 is LNHNV and CDR2 is YYDKDF (reference sequence). The V end was cut by 4 bases, the J end by 4 bases, with 11 bases between. In DNA, the CDR3 is TGTGCCACCAGCAAAGGACAGATTTACGAGCAGTACTTC. It is translated as CATSKGQIYEQYF.

The chain employs TRBV5-8 and TRBJ2-3; 12 nucleotides match TRBD2. The trim removed 4 bases at V and 1 base at J, leaving 13 bases unmatched. The CDR3 has 19 residues. Germline lookup yields CDR1 SGHTS and CDR2 YDEGEE. CDR3 DNA: TGTGCCAGCAGCAGACTTCTAGCGGGAGGGTCCCCCGGCACAGATACGCAGTATTTT. The encoded protein is CASSRLLAGGSPGTDTQYF. The full variable domain, rest sourced from reference TRBV5-8 and TRBJ2-3, is EAGVTQSPTHLIKTRGQQATLRCSPISGHTSVYWYQQALGLGLQFLLWYDEGEERNRGNFPPRFSGRQFPNYSSELNVNALELEDSALYLCASSRLLAGGSPGTDTQYFGPGTRLTVL.

This clone has more than one count but fewer than ten. This rearrangement joins TRBV9 to TRBJ2-7; 8 bases fit TRBD2. The J segment lost 5 bases and the V segment lost 0 bases, leaving 10 bases of the junction unmatched. Germline V gene sequence: CDR1 SGDLS, CDR2 YYNGEE. This CDR3 is built from 16 residues. As DNA, the CDR3 is TGTGCCAGCAGCGTAGATATGAGCGGGAGTGGCGACGAGCAGTACTTC. Encoded protein: CASSVDMSGSGDEQYF.